This T cell receptor beta chain derives from a study of T cells in localized non-small cell lung cancer. Study-wide points: Exceeding tumor, uninvolved adjacent lung had the highest T cell clonality. Without multi-region sequencing, intratumor heterogeneity could not be excluded. Of the top 100 tumor clones, median around 62 were in adjacent lung, approximately 28 among its top 100.

CDR3 length equals 12 residues. V gave up 0 bases and J gave up 8 bases, with 7 bases separating them. Germline V gene sequence: CDR1 KGHSY, CDR2 FQNENV. Method: immunoSEQ multiplex PCR; TCRdb's copy keeps in-frame clones and lacks some. The table records around 2,000 clones, less than 45% of them present only once. Comment on this clone: No antigen is known for it.

The chain links TRBV16 to TRBJ1-1; no firm D call. This TCR was recovered from a man between 40 and 75 years old with stage I lung adenocarcinoma. The sample was lung tumor tissue, taken before any cancer treatment. In nucleotides, the CDR3 is TGTGCCAGCAGCCAATCTCCAGCCGAAGCTTTCTTT. This encodes CASSQSPAEAFF.